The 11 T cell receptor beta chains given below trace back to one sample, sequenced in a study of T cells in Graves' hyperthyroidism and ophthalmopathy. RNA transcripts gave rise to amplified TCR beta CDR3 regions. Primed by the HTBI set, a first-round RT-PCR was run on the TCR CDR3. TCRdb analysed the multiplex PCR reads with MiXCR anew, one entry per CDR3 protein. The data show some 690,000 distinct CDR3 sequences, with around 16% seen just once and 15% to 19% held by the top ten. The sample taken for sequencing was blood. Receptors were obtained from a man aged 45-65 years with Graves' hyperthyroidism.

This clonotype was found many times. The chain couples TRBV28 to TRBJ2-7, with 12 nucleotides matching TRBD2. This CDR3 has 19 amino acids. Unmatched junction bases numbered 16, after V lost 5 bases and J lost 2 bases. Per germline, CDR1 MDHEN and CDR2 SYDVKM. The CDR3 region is CASSPAWTSGKDSAYEQYF. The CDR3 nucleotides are TGTGCCAGCAGTCCCGCCTGGACTAGCGGGAAAGATTCGGCCTACGAGCAGTACTTC.

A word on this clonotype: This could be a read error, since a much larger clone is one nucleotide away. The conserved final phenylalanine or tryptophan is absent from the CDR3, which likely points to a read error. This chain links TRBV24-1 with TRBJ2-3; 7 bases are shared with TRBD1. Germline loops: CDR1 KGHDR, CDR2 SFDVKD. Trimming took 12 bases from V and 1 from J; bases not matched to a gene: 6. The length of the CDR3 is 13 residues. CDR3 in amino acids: CAAGGPRTDTQYS. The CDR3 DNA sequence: TGTGCCGCAGGGGGACCTCGCACAGATACGCAGTATTCT.

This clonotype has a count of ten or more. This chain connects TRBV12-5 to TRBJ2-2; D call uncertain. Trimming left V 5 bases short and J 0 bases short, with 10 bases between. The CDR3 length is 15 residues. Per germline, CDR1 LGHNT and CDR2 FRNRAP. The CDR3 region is CASGPGVSNTGELFF. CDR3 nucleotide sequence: TGTGCTAGTGGTCCAGGAGTTTCGAACACCGGGGAGCTGTTTTTT.

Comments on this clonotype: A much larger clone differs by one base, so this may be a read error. CDR3 in DNA: TGTGCCAGCAGTTTGGGGCAGAGAGGGTGGGGCCACGAGCAGTACTTC. It yields the protein CASSLGQRGWGHEQYF. V usage is TRBV28 and J usage is TRBJ2-7, with D possibly being TRBD1 or TRBD2 (5 bases each). The ends were cut back, 3 bases at V and 5 bases at J, with 20 bases in the middle. The length of the CDR3 is 16 residues. Per germline, CDR1 MDHEN and CDR2 SYDVKM.

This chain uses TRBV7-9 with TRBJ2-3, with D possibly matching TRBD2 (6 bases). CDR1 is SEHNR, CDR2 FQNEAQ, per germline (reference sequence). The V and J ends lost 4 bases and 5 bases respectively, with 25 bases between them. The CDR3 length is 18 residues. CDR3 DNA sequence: TGTGCCAGCAGCTCCATGATGGAGCGGGTAACAAGGGGAGATACGCAGTATTTT. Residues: CASSSMMERVTRGDTQYF.

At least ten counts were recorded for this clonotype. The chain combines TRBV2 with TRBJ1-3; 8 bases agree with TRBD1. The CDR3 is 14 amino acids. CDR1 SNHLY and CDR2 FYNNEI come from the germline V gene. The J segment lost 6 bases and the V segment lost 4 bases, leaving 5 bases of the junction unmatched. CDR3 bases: TGTGCCAGCAGTGGCCTGACAGGGGAAAACACCATATATTTT. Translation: CASSGLTGENTIYF. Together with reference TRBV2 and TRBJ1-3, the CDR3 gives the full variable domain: EPEVTQTPSHQVTQMGQEVILRCVPISNHLYFYWYRQILGQKVEFLVSFYNNEISEKSEIFDDQFSVERPDGSNFTLKIRSTKLEDSAMYFCASSGLTGENTIYFGEGSWLTVV.

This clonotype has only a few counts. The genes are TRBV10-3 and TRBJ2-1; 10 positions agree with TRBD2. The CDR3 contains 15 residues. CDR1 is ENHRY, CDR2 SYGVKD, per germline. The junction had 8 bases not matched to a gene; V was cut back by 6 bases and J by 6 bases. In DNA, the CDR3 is TGTGCCATCAGGGCTCCTAGCGGGAGTGGCAATGAGCAGTTCTTC. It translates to CAIRAPSGSGNEQFF.

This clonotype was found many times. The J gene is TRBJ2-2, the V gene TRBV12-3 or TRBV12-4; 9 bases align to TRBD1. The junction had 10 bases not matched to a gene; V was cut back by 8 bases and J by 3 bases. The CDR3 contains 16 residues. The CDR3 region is CASRSEGQGYTGELFF. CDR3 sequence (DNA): TGTGCCAGCCGATCGGAGGGACAGGGCTACACCGGGGAGCTGTTTTTT.

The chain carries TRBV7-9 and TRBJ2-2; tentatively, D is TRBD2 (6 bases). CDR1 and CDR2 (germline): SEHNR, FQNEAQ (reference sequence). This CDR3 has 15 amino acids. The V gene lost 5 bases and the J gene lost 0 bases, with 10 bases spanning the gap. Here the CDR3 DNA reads TGTGCCAGCAGCCCGGACTATACGAACACCGGGGAGCTGTTTTTT. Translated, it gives CASSPDYTNTGELFF. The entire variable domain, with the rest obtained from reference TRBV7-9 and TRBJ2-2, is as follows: DTGVSQNPRHKITKRGQNVTFRCDPISEHNRLYWYRQTLGQGPEFLTYFQNEAQLEKSRLLSDRFSAERPKGSFSTLEIQRTEQGDSAMYLCASSPDYTNTGELFFGEGSRLTVL.

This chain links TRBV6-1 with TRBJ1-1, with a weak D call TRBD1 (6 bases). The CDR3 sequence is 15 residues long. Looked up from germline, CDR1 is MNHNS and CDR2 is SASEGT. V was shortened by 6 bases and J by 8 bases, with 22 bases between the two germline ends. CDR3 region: CASSRGHGDTSEAFF. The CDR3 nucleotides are TGTGCCAGCAGCCGGGGACATGGAGATACGTCCGAAGCTTTCTTT.

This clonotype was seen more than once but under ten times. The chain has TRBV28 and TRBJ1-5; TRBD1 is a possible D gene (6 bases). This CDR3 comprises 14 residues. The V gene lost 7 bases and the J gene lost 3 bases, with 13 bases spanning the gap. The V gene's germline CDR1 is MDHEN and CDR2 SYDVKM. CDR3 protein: CASTFGTPNQPQHF. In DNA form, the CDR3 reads TGTGCCAGCACCTTCGGGACACCCAATCAGCCCCAGCATTTT.